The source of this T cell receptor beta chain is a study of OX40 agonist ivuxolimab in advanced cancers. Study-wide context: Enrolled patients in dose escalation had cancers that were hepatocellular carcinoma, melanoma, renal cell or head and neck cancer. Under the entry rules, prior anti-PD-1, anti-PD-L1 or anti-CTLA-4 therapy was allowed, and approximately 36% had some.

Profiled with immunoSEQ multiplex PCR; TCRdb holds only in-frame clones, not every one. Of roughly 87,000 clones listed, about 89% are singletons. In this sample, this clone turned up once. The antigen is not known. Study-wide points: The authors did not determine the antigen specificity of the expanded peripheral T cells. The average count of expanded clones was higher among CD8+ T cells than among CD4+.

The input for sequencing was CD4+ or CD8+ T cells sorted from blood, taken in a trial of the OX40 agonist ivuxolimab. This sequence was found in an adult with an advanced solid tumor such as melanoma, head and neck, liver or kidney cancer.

The CDR3 protein is CASSDLGAANTGELFF. In DNA form, the CDR3 reads TGTGCCAGCAGTGATCTGGGGGCGGCGAACACCGGGGAGCTGTTTTTT. V usage is TRBV2 and J usage is TRBJ2-2, with D possibly matching TRBD1 (6 bases). The CDR3 totals 16 residues. V was clipped by 3 bases and J by 0 bases, with 11 bases between them. Germline loops: CDR1 SNHLY, CDR2 FYNNEI. The whole variable domain, remainder taken from reference TRBV2 and TRBJ2-2, is EPEVTQTPSHQVTQMGQEVILRCVPISNHLYFYWYRQILGQKVEFLVSFYNNEISEKSEIFDDQFSVERPDGSNFTLKIRSTKLEDSAMYFCASSDLGAANTGELFFGEGSRLTVL.